This entry lists 27 T cell receptor beta chains sequenced from one sample in a study of T cells in Graves' hyperthyroidism and ophthalmopathy. RNA transcripts provided the source from which TCR beta CDR3 regions were amplified. The HTBI set primed first-round TCR CDR3 RT-PCR. TCRdb re-analysed the multiplex PCR reads in MiXCR, keeping a single row per CDR3 protein. The sample lists about 360,000 distinct CDR3 sequences; roughly an eighth were seen once. Sequenced sample: blood. All receptors derive from a woman younger than 30 with Graves' hyperthyroidism.

About this clonotype itself: A clone one base away is much larger, so this may be a read error. This chain links TRBV11-2 with TRBJ1-2, with D possibly TRBD1 on 6 matching bases. Germline loops: CDR1 SGHAT, CDR2 FQNNGV. This CDR3 comprises 15 residues. Here the CDR3 DNA reads TGTGCCAGCAGCTTTCCGGGACACTCTAACTATGGCCACACCTTC. Amino acids: CASSFPGHSNYGHTF.

This clonotype was seen ten or more times. The V gene is TRBV18, the J gene TRBJ2-3, with a weak D call TRBD1 (5 bases). CDR3 length: 16 residues. V lost 0 bases and J 1 base, leaving 11 bases between the germline ends. Germline assignment: CDR1 KGHSH and CDR2 LQKENI. The CDR3 bases are TGTGCCAGCTCACCACCGAGGCAGGGTGGCACAGATACGCAGTATTTT. Residues: CASSPPRQGGTDTQYF.

The rearrangement joins TRBV7-8 to TRBJ2-5; TRBD2 matches at 9 bases. Trimming removed 4 bases from V and 5 bases from J; junction bases left unmatched: 2. Looked up from germline, CDR1 is SGHVS and CDR2 is FQNEAQ. This CDR3 contains 13 residues. CDR3 protein: CASSYAGGETQYF. DNA for the CDR3: TGTGCCAGCAGCTACGCGGGGGGGGAGACCCAGTACTTC.

The J gene is TRBJ2-3, the V gene TRBV9; TRBD1 might be the D (6 bases). There are 14 residues in the CDR3. The germline V gene encodes CDR1 SGDLS and CDR2 YYNGEE. V shed 2 bases and J shed 5 bases, with 12 bases lying between them. The CDR3 sequence is CASSVGAGRDTQYF. The CDR3 bases are TGTGCCAGCAGCGTGGGGGCAGGGCGAGATACGCAGTATTTT.

This clonotype was counted at least ten times. The genes are TRBV7-8 and TRBJ2-1; 9 bases match TRBD1. The junction had 16 bases not matched to a gene; V was cut back by 2 bases and J by 5 bases. CDR3 size: 19 residues. Germline loops: CDR1 SGHVS, CDR2 FQNEAQ. In nucleotides, the CDR3 is TGTGCCAGCAGCTTAAGGATCATGATCCGGGGACAGGGAAACAATGAGCAGTTCTTC. Protein sequence: CASSLRIMIRGQGNNEQFF.

Many counts were recorded for this clonotype. The chain links TRBV13 to TRBJ2-1; 10 positions agree with TRBD2. With 5 bases clipped from V and 2 bases from J, the junction kept 6 bases outside the gene matches. The V gene's germline CDR1 is PRHDT and CDR2 FYEKMQ (reference sequence). The CDR3 runs 16 residues. In DNA form, the CDR3 reads TGTGCCAGCAGCACCGAGCGGGAGGGCCCCTACAATGAGCAGTTCTTC. Translation: CASSTEREGPYNEQFF.

This clonotype was detected ten times or more. The chain recombines TRBV2 with TRBJ2-1; possible D gene TRBD2, 5 bases. Trimming left V 3 bases short and J 0 bases short, with 9 bases between. The germline V gene has CDR1 SNHLY and CDR2 FYNNEI. CDR3 length: 15 residues. The CDR3 DNA follows: TGTGCCAGCAGTGACGAGGGTTTCTCCTACAATGAGCAGTTCTTC. Translated: CASSDEGFSYNEQFF. The complete variable domain, with remaining parts taken from reference TRBV2 and TRBJ2-1, reads EPEVTQTPSHQVTQMGQEVILRCVPISNHLYFYWYRQILGQKVEFLVSFYNNEISEKSEIFDDQFSVERPDGSNFTLKIRSTKLEDSAMYFCASSDEGFSYNEQFFGPGTRLTVL.

The rearrangement links TRBV5-1 to TRBJ1-1; tentative D call: TRBD1 (5 bases). V lost 7 bases, J lost 2 bases, and 15 bases lay in between. The CDR3 covers 14 residues. The germline V gene encodes CDR1 SGHRS and CDR2 YFSETQ. The CDR3: CASAWGGSNTEAFF. Here the CDR3 DNA reads TGCGCCAGCGCCTGGGGCGGATCAAACACTGAAGCTTTCTTT. The whole variable domain, filled in from reference TRBV5-1 and TRBJ1-1, reads KAGVTQTPRYLIKTRGQQVTLSCSPISGHRSVSWYQQTPGQGLQFLFEYFSETQRNKGNFPGRFSGRQFSNSRSEMNVSTLELGDSALYLCASAWGGSNTEAFFGQGTRLTVV.

This clonotype was seen many times. The chain combines TRBV5-6 with TRBJ1-2; D unclear. The V end lost 1 base, the J end lost 8 bases, and 9 bases lay between the germline ends. The CDR3 loop spans 12 amino acids. Germline V gene lookup returns CDR1 SGHDT and CDR2 YYEEEE. CDR3 DNA: TGTGCCAGCAGCTTGACAGAGGCAGGCTACACCTTC. This codes for CASSLTEAGYTF.

This clonotype showed up many times. The genes are TRBV28 and TRBJ2-7, with D possibly being TRBD1 or TRBD2 (5 bases each). Germline assignment: CDR1 MDHEN and CDR2 SYDVKM. This CDR3 comprises 16 residues. The ends were cut back, 1 base at V and 6 bases at J, with 19 bases in the middle. Written as DNA, the CDR3 is TGTGCCAGCAGTTTATCTCTGGGGACGTCCCCCTTCGAGCAGTACTTC. Translated, it gives CASSLSLGTSPFEQYF.

This clonotype appeared many times. CDR3 DNA: TGTGCCAGCAGTGATAAAAGACAAAACTACGAGCAGTACTTC. This gives the protein CASSDKRQNYEQYF. This chain links TRBV2 with TRBJ2-7; D remains ambiguous. From germline, CDR1 is SNHLY and CDR2 FYNNEI. The CDR3 is 14 amino acids. V was shortened by 3 bases and J by 3 bases, with 12 bases between the two germline ends.

This clonotype was detected ten times or more. The J gene is TRBJ2-7, the V gene TRBV28, with unresolved D. Germline V gene sequence: CDR1 MDHEN, CDR2 SYDVKM. The V and J ends lost 6 bases and 0 bases respectively, with 12 bases between them. The CDR3 runs 14 residues. This CDR3 is CASRPPLTSYEQYF. Here the CDR3 DNA reads TGTGCCAGCAGACCCCCCCTAACCTCCTACGAGCAGTACTTC.

At least ten counts were recorded for this clonotype. This rearrangement joins TRBV5-1 to TRBJ2-3; 7 bases are shared with TRBD2. From germline, CDR1 is SGHRS and CDR2 YFSETQ. The length of the CDR3 is 15 residues. Trimming cost V 5 bases and J 2 bases; bases outside gene matches: 8. The DNA of the CDR3 is TGCGCCAGCAGTAGTGCGCTAGCGGACACAGATACGCAGTATTTT. This sequence encodes CASSSALADTDTQYF.

This clonotype was seen ten or more times. V usage is TRBV7-8 and J usage is TRBJ1-1; possibly TRBD1 for D (5 bases). CDR1 is SGHVS, CDR2 FQNEAQ, per germline. V lost 3 bases and J 4 bases, leaving 12 bases between the germline ends. The CDR3 totals 14 residues. This CDR3 is CASSFGERGTEAFF. The CDR3 coding sequence is TGTGCCAGCAGCTTCGGCGAAAGGGGCACTGAAGCTTTCTTT.

This clonotype has a count of ten or more. The J gene is TRBJ1-2, the V gene TRBV15, with D perhaps matching TRBD1 (6 bases). The V end was cut by 1 base, the J end by 8 bases, with 11 bases between. The CDR3 runs 13 residues. Germline CDR1 LNHNV, CDR2 YYDKDF (reference sequence). The CDR3 DNA reads TGTGCCACCAGCAGAGTGGGGGCGGAAGGCTACACCTTC. Its protein is CATSRVGAEGYTF. Combining the CDR3 with reference TRBV15 and TRBJ1-2 gives the whole variable domain DAMVIQNPRYQVTQFGKPVTLSCSQTLNHNVMYWYQQKSSQAPKLLFHYYDKDFNNEADTPDNFQSRRPNTSFCFLDIRSPGLGDTAMYLCATSRVGAEGYTFGSGTRLTVV.

This chain connects TRBV20-1 to TRBJ2-7; 8 bases align to TRBD2. The CDR3 sequence is 12 residues long. CDR1 DFQATT and CDR2 SNEGSKA come from the germline V gene (reference sequence). Trimming cost V 8 bases and J 3 bases; bases outside gene matches: 6. CDR3 in DNA: TGCAGTCAAGCGGGGGAGAACTACGAGCAGTACTTC. Translation: CSQAGENYEQYF.

The chain uses TRBV7-2 and TRBJ2-3, with TRBD2 identical over 8 bases. The CDR3 totals 16 residues. Germline V CDR1 and CDR2: SGHTA, FQGNSA. After removal of 5 bases from V and 5 bases from J, the junction contained 12 bases not matched to a gene. CDR3 in amino acids: CASSHPGRAGGDTQYF. The DNA of the CDR3 is TGTGCCAGCAGCCACCCCGGGAGGGCTGGCGGAGATACGCAGTATTTT.

The table lists this clonotype with many counts. The rearrangement joins TRBV10-3 to TRBJ2-7; D tentatively reads TRBD1 or TRBD2 (6 bases each). V was cut by 0 bases and J by 4 bases, with 16 bases left in between. The CDR3 totals 16 residues. Germline-derived CDR1 and CDR2 are ENHRY and SYGVKD. The CDR3 region is CAISESKGGIQYEQYF. In DNA form, the CDR3 reads TGTGCCATCAGTGAGTCGAAGGGGGGAATACAGTACGAGCAGTACTTC.

Notes on this clonotype: Possible read error: a much larger clone is one base away. The chain couples TRBV2 to TRBJ2-2, with a weak D call TRBD1 (5 bases). V lost 3 bases and J 4 bases, leaving 9 bases between the germline ends. The V gene's germline CDR1 is SNHLY and CDR2 FYNNEI. This CDR3 has 14 amino acids. The CDR3 loop is CASSDKGRTGELFF. The CDR3 DNA reads as TGTGCCAGCAGTGATAAGGGGCGCACCGGGGAGCTGTTTTTT. Drawing the rest from reference TRBV2 and TRBJ2-2, the complete variable domain is EPEVTQTPSHQVTQMGQEVILRCVPISNHLYFYWYRQILGQKVEFLVSFYNNEISEKSEIFDDQFSVERPDGSNFTLKIRSTKLEDSAMYFCASSDKGRTGELFFGEGSRLTVL.

This clonotype occurred many times. The chain combines TRBV29-1 with TRBJ2-3, with TRBD2 identical over 8 bases. Losses at the gene ends were 6 bases for V and 2 bases for J; bases not matched to a gene: 7. This CDR3 contains 14 residues. Germline values: CDR1 SQVTM, CDR2 ANQGSEA. CDR3 in DNA: TGCAGCGTCCCTGCGGGGGGACTCACAGATACGCAGTATTTT. It encodes CSVPAGGLTDTQYF.

This clonotype was found many times. V is TRBV6-2 or TRBV6-3 and J is TRBJ2-7; no definite D call. Deletions cut 0 bases from V and 2 bases from J, with 11 bases between. Germline V gene data show CDR1 as MNHEY and CDR2 as SVGEGT. The CDR3 consists of 15 residues. The CDR3 nucleotides read TGTGCCAGCAGTTACTCTCCGGACGGAGCCTACGAGCAGTACTTC. Protein sequence: CASSYSPDGAYEQYF.

This clonotype was observed a handful of times. V is TRBV7-3 and J is TRBJ1-6; D possibly corresponds to TRBD1 (6 bases). From germline, CDR1 is SGHTA and CDR2 FQGTGA. Between the trimmed V and J ends, which lost 5 bases and 8 bases, there was a span of 10 bases. CDR3 length: 13 amino acids. The CDR3 DNA follows: TGTGCCAGCAGCACCCACAGGGATTCACCCCTCCACTTT. This sequence encodes CASSTHRDSPLHF.

The count of this clonotype is one. This may arise from a read error, as a much more abundant clone is one base away. V and J are TRBV12-3 or TRBV12-4 and TRBJ2-3, with D unresolved. Trimming pared 1 base from V and 2 bases from J, leaving 10 bases between. The length of the CDR3 is 15 residues. The CDR3 sequence: CASSLDYLDTDTQYF. In nucleotides, the CDR3 is TGTGCCAGCAGTTTAGACTACCTTGACACAGATACGCAGTATTTT.

This clonotype has just a few counts. A much larger clone is a single base away; this may be a read error. The chain combines TRBV6-5 with TRBJ1-3; D unresolved. Germline V gene sequence: CDR1 MNHEY, CDR2 SVGAGI. The CDR3 totals 11 residues. Trimming took 4 bases from V and 3 from J, leaving 1 base between them. The CDR3 protein is CASSFGNTIYF. DNA of the CDR3: TGTGCCAGCAGTTTTGGAAACACCATATATTTT.

Points on this clonotype: This sequence may be a read error, since a much larger clone differs from it by one base. V gene TRBV11-2 combines with J gene TRBJ2-3, with D maybe TRBD2 (5 bases). The CDR3 spans 13 residues. Germline CDR1 SGHAT, CDR2 FQNNGV. DNA for the CDR3: TGTGCCGGCAGCTTCTGGGGAGCAGATACGCAGTATTTT. This gives the protein CAGSFWGADTQYF.

The J gene is TRBJ1-2, the V gene TRBV9; TRBD1 aligns across 9 bases. Germline CDR1 reads SGDLS; CDR2 reads YYNGEE. J was trimmed by 2 bases and V by 4 bases; bases with no gene match: 6. This CDR3 is built from 15 residues. The CDR3 DNA follows: TGTGCCAGCAGCCAAGGGACAGGGCCCAACTATGGCTACACCTTC. Residues: CASSQGTGPNYGYTF.

The table lists this clonotype with many counts. This chain connects TRBV7-9 to TRBJ2-5, with a tentative D call TRBD2 (6 bases). Trimming removed 5 bases at V and 4 bases at J, with 17 bases between. The CDR3 loop spans 15 amino acids. Germline-derived CDR1 and CDR2 are SEHNR and FQNEAQ (reference sequence). CDR3 loop: CASSRSPGLPETQYF. As DNA, the CDR3 is TGTGCCAGCAGCCGCAGCCCGGGACTTCCAGAGACCCAGTACTTC.